A single sample is the source of the 17 T cell receptor beta chains below, sequenced in a study of cytomegalovirus exposure and HLA in healthy donors. The study ran its PCR with 60 Vbeta and 13 Jbeta primers. The table came from immunoSEQ multiplex PCR; TCRdb's copy has only in-frame clones and leaves some out. Recorded here are tens of thousands of clones; the top ten clones represent 7% to 8.5%. Sequencing was carried out using PBMCs. The receptor set was obtained from a male donor in good health and CMV-seronegative.

The chain carries TRBV27 and TRBJ2-1; 10 bases are shared with TRBD1. The germline CDR1 and CDR2 sequences are MNHEY and SMNVEV (reference sequence). The CDR3 consists of 14 residues. The trim removed 2 bases at V and 7 bases at J, leaving 2 bases unmatched. CDR3 amino acids: CASSLLGQGNEQFF. CDR3 nucleotides: TGTGCCAGCAGTTTACTGGGACAGGGGAATGAGCAGTTCTTC.

This chain joins TRBV7-2 and TRBJ2-3, with 7 positions matching TRBD1. Looked up from germline, CDR1 is SGHTA and CDR2 is FQGNSA. The trim removed 3 bases at V and 3 bases at J, leaving 3 bases unmatched. CDR3 size: 14 residues. The CDR3 here is CASSFDRVTDTQYF. The CDR3 DNA reads TGTGCCAGCAGCTTCGACAGGGTAACAGATACGCAGTATTTT. The whole variable domain, filled in from reference TRBV7-2 and TRBJ2-3, reads GAGVSQSPSNKVTEKGKDVELRCDPISGHTALYWYRQSLGQGLEFLIYFQGNSAPDKSGLPSDRFSAERTGGSVSTLTIQRTQQEDSAVYLCASSFDRVTDTQYFGPGTRLTVL.

This CDR3 reads CASSLDTTHSNQPQHF. DNA of the CDR3: TGTGCCAGCAGCTTAGACACCACCCATAGCAATCAGCCCCAGCATTTT. V gene TRBV7-2 combines with J gene TRBJ1-5; D not certain. V lost 1 base and J lost 0, with 10 bases in between. The germline CDR1 and CDR2 sequences are SGHTA and FQGNSA. The CDR3 covers 16 residues.

The chain links TRBV5-4 to TRBJ1-2; D is possibly TRBD1 (5 bases). V was trimmed by 5 bases and J by 0 bases, leaving 14 bases between them. Germline V gives CDR1 SGHNT, CDR2 YYREEE (reference sequence). The CDR3 is made up of 15 amino acids. The CDR3 sequence: CASRTGGGTNYGYTF. CDR3 coding DNA: TGTGCCAGCAGAACCGGGGGGGGAACTAACTATGGCTACACCTTC.

The genes are TRBV5-6 and TRBJ2-5; 8 positions match TRBD1. Germline V gene lookup returns CDR1 SGHDT and CDR2 YYEEEE. Trimming at V came to 2 bases and at J to 3 bases, leaving 9 bases not matched to a gene. The CDR3 is 16 amino acids. CDR3 sequence: CASSLKYGTGEETQYF. Here the CDR3 DNA reads TGTGCCAGCAGCTTAAAGTACGGGACAGGAGAAGAGACCCAGTACTTC.

J is TRBJ1-2 and V is TRBV6-1; weak D call: TRBD1 (6 bases). Germline CDR1 and CDR2: MNHNS and SASEGT. Trimming stripped 4 bases from V and 8 bases from J, with 17 bases between. The CDR3 consists of 14 residues. The CDR3 loop is CASSGVGAVDGYTF. CDR3 in DNA: TGTGCCAGCAGTGGGGTGGGGGCAGTCGACGGCTACACCTTC.

This rearrangement joins TRBV5-1 to TRBJ1-4; TRBD1 might be the D (5 bases). V lost 2 bases and J 4 bases, leaving 15 bases between the germline ends. This CDR3 has 16 residues. Germline-derived CDR1 and CDR2 are SGHRS and YFSETQ. In DNA form, the CDR3 reads TGCGCCAGCAGCTTTGACAGAATGAGGTTTAATGAAAAACTGTTTTTT. Protein sequence: CASSFDRMRFNEKLFF.

By frequency, this clone is medium-sized. This chain connects TRBV27 to TRBJ2-2, with a possible D match to TRBD1 (6 bases). CDR1 MNHEY and CDR2 SMNVEV come from the germline V gene (reference sequence). The CDR3 spans 14 residues. V shed 3 bases and J shed 7 bases, with 12 bases lying between them. CDR3: CASSFQPGVGELFF. The CDR3 DNA reads TGTGCCAGCAGTTTCCAGCCAGGGGTCGGGGAGCTGTTTTTT.

The chain couples TRBV28 to TRBJ1-2; D remains unclear. V lost 6 bases to trimming and J lost 8 bases, with 16 bases between them. This CDR3 region has 13 residues. CDR1 is MDHEN and CDR2 is SYDVKM in the germline V gene. CDR3 protein: CASRSNQRMGYTF. In DNA form, the CDR3 reads TGTGCCAGCAGGTCGAATCAGCGAATGGGCTACACCTTC.

The chain is built from TRBV5-1 and TRBJ1-2; TRBD1 agrees at 8 bases. Germline V lookup: CDR1 SGHRS, CDR2 YFSETQ. CDR3 length equals 20 residues. V gave up 1 base and J gave up 3 bases; unmatched junction bases: 20. CDR3 sequence: CASSLFESSDGQGAHYGYTF. The DNA of the CDR3 is TGCGCCAGCAGCTTGTTTGAATCGTCAGACGGCCAGGGGGCGCACTATGGCTACACCTTC.

The chain joins TRBV10-3 to TRBJ2-7; 10 nucleotides align to TRBD1. Germline CDR1 reads ENHRY; CDR2 reads SYGVKD. The length of the CDR3 is 15 residues. Trimming cost V 3 bases and J 7 bases; bases outside gene matches: 9. The CDR3 is CAISEGRQGAYEQYF. CDR3 DNA sequence: TGTGCCATCAGTGAAGGGAGACAGGGGGCTTATGAGCAGTACTTC.

J is TRBJ2-7 and V is TRBV5-6, with 12 bases lining up with TRBD2. The CDR3 contains 15 residues. The germline V gene has CDR1 SGHDT and CDR2 YYEEEE. V shed 4 bases, J shed 7 bases, and the junction held 9 bases outside the gene matches. DNA for the CDR3: TGTGCCAGCAGCCTGATACTAGCGGGAGGCGAGGAGCAGTACTTC. Translating gives CASSLILAGGEEQYF. The whole variable domain, filled in from reference TRBV5-6 and TRBJ2-7, reads DAGVTQSPTHLIKTRGQQVTLRCSPKSGHDTVSWYQQALGQGPQFIFQYYEEEERQRGNFPDRFSGHQFPNYSSELNVNALLLGDSALYLCASSLILAGGEEQYFGPGTRLTVT.

The chain carries TRBV30 and TRBJ2-2, with D maybe TRBD2 (6 bases). The V end lost 5 bases, the J end lost 1 base, and 20 bases lay between the germline ends. This CDR3 region has 17 residues. Germline assignment: CDR1 GTSNPN and CDR2 SVGIG (reference sequence). CDR3 sequence: CAWVKSRGTVNTGELFF. As DNA, the CDR3 is TGTGCCTGGGTGAAAAGCCGGGGGACGGTGAACACCGGGGAGCTGTTTTTT.

Regarding this clone: At the DNA level, this CDR3 is encoded by other sequences in the same sample as well. CDR3 protein: CASSQEGLGSYNEQFF. DNA of the CDR3: TGCGCCAGCAGCCAAGAGGGACTAGGATCCTACAATGAGCAGTTCTTC. This rearrangement joins TRBV4-3 to TRBJ2-1, with TRBD2 matching 8 bases. Germline CDR1 LGHNA, CDR2 YSLEER. Trimming at V came to 0 bases and at J to 1 base, leaving 2 bases not matched to a gene. This CDR3 has 16 residues.

The chain uses TRBV9 and TRBJ2-3; tentative D call: TRBD2 (6 bases). The CDR3 has 15 amino acids. With 6 bases removed from V and 3 bases from J, the gap between germline ends came to 17 bases. Germline CDR1 and CDR2: SGDLS and YYNGEE. This chain's CDR3 is CASTSRELGTDTQYF. The CDR3 coding sequence is TGTGCCAGCACCTCACGGGAGCTCGGGACAGATACGCAGTATTTT.

The CDR3 reads CASSARDRANYGYTF. The DNA for the CDR3 is TGTGCCAGCAGCGCCCGGGACAGGGCTAACTATGGCTACACCTTC. The chain combines TRBV9 with TRBJ1-2, with 9 bases that match TRBD1. The CDR3 consists of 15 residues. Germline CDR1 and CDR2: SGDLS and YYNGEE. V lost 3 bases, J lost 0 bases, and 3 bases stayed unmatched.

The chain recombines TRBV7-6 with TRBJ1-4, with a possible D match to TRBD1 (6 bases). The CDR3 spans 17 residues. Germline V gene data show CDR1 as SGHVS and CDR2 as FNYEAQ. V was pared by 2 bases and J by 4 bases, with 17 bases between. The CDR3 reads CASSLRRPGQRNEKLFF. Written as DNA, the CDR3 is TGTGCCAGCAGCTTACGTCGTCCGGGACAACGTAATGAAAAACTGTTTTTT.